A single sample is the source of the 21 T cell receptor beta chains below, sequenced in a study of vaccination and CD4 T cells after COVID-19. No cognate antigen is known for these TCRs. Indicated treatment: approximately 9-day PBMC culture with coronavirus spike peptide pools or control peptides (ViraFEST assay). The Oncomine TCR Beta short-read assay was what sequenced the DNA obtained from cultured CD4+ T cells. TCRdb reanalysed the PCR reads using MiXCR and keeps one entry per CDR3 protein. The sample includes approximately 10,000 distinct CDR3 sequences, roughly 63% of them seen just once. Sequenced material: CD4+ T cells from blood, cultured in vitro. These receptors came from a human donor who had recovered from COVID-19.

The chain is built from TRBV25-1 and TRBJ2-5, with D possibly matching TRBD2 (5 bases). CDR3 size: 14 residues. Germline CDR1 and CDR2: MGHDK and SYGVNS. Trimming took off 1 base at V and 4 bases at J, with 10 bases between the two ends. CDR3 coding DNA: TGTGCCAGCAGTGAATCGAGGGAGACAGAGACCCAGTACTTC. It encodes CASSESRETETQYF. Variable domain in full (rest from reference TRBV25-1 and TRBJ2-5): EADIYQTPRYLVIGTGKKITLECSQTMGHDKMYWYQQDPGMELHLIHYSYGVNSTEKGDLSSESTVSRIRTEHFPLTLESARPSHTSQYLCASSESRETETQYFGPGTRLLVL.

The rearrangement joins TRBV6-1 to TRBJ1-4; D may be TRBD1 (5 bases). Deletions cut 4 bases from V and 6 bases from J, with 12 bases between. Germline V gene lookup returns CDR1 MNHNS and CDR2 SASEGT. The CDR3 spans 14 residues. CDR3 DNA: TGTGCCAGCAGTGTGGGGGGGTTCGATGAAAAACTGTTTTTT. Protein sequence: CASSVGGFDEKLFF.

The chain is built from TRBV20-1 and TRBJ2-1; a weak D match, TRBD2 (5 bases). The CDR3 runs 13 residues. V dropped 6 bases and J dropped 5 bases, with 14 bases sitting between them. The germline gives CDR1 DFQATT, CDR2 SNEGSKA (reference sequence). The CDR3 DNA reads as TGCAGTGCCCCGCGGGCTGCCAACAATGAGCAGTTCTTC. It is translated as CSAPRAANNEQFF.

This chain connects TRBV7-6 to TRBJ1-6; TRBD1 matches at 10 bases. CDR3 size: 15 residues. V lost 1 base and J lost 10; bases outside the gene matches: 4. Germline CDR1 is SGHVS and CDR2 is FNYEAQ. The CDR3 region has the DNA TGTGCCAGCAGCTTAGGGACAGGGGGTTCCTCACCCCTCCACTTT. It yields the protein CASSLGTGGSSPLHF.

By sample share, this clonotype is medium-sized. V is TRBV6-1 and J is TRBJ2-5, with D perhaps assigned TRBD1 or TRBD2 (6 bases each). The CDR3 covers 15 residues. The germline V gene has CDR1 MNHNS and CDR2 SASEGT. The V end was cut by 4 bases, the J end by 7 bases, with 19 bases between. The CDR3 loop is CASSGRGLKGGTQYF. CDR3 bases: TGTGCCAGCAGTGGGCGGGGTTTAAAAGGGGGGACCCAGTACTTC.

The sample holds a few counts of this clonotype. The chain carries TRBV11-2 and TRBJ1-2; 8 positions agree with TRBD1. Germline values: CDR1 SGHAT, CDR2 FQNNGV. This CDR3 has 14 residues. V was pared by 0 bases and J by 12 bases, with 9 bases of the junction left unmatched. The CDR3 nucleotides are TGTGCCAGCAGCTTAGATGTTTCAGGGACAGGAAACACCTTC. Amino acids: CASSLDVSGTGNTF.

The chain combines TRBV7-9 with TRBJ1-4; D is uncertain. The CDR3 covers 15 residues. Germline V CDR1 and CDR2: SEHNR, FQNEAQ (reference sequence). V lost 5 bases to trimming and J lost 3 bases, with 13 bases between them. The CDR3 DNA follows: TGTGCCAGCAGCCCGACGGGCAGTCCTAATGAAAAACTGTTTTTT. Protein sequence: CASSPTGSPNEKLFF.

This chain links TRBV6-1 with TRBJ2-3; possibly TRBD1 for D (5 bases). Germline V gene lookup returns CDR1 MNHNS and CDR2 SASEGT. This CDR3 spans 15 amino acids. Trimming removed 6 bases at V and 0 bases at J, with 13 bases between. CDR3 bases: TGTGCCAGCAGCGTGACAGACACTAGCACAGATACGCAGTATTTT. The encoded protein is CASSVTDTSTDTQYF.

The V call is TRBV19, the J call TRBJ1-4; TRBD1 is a possible D gene (5 bases). CDR3 length: 13 amino acids. CDR1 is LNHDA, CDR2 SQIVND, per germline (reference sequence). Trimming stripped 6 bases from V and 7 bases from J, with 12 bases between. The CDR3 DNA reads as TGTGCCAGTAGCGCAGGGATTCGTGAAAAACTGTTTTTT. Its translation: CASSAGIREKLFF.

V is TRBV6-2 or TRBV6-3 and J is TRBJ1-5, with unresolved D. The CDR3 is 14 amino acids. Germline values: CDR1 MNHEY, CDR2 SVGEGT. Trimming stripped 8 bases from V and 4 bases from J, with 15 bases between. CDR3 DNA: TGTGCCAGCCGTGACCGGGTTAAAAATCAGCCCCAGCATTTT. Its translation is CASRDRVKNQPQHF.

The J gene is TRBJ2-1, the V gene TRBV7-3; 9 bases are a match to TRBD2. The CDR3 is made up of 14 amino acids. The trim removed 1 base at V and 7 bases at J, leaving 2 bases unmatched. The germline V gene has CDR1 SGHTA and CDR2 FQGTGA. CDR3 nucleotide sequence: TGTGCCAGCAGCTTAAGCGGGAGGGCGAATGAGCAGTTCTTC. Translating gives CASSLSGRANEQFF.

This CDR3 reads CASSPDRASNQPQHF. The CDR3 DNA is TGTGCCAGCAGTCCGGACAGGGCTAGCAATCAGCCCCAGCATTTT. J is TRBJ1-5 and V is TRBV6-2 or TRBV6-3, with 8 bases fitting TRBD1. V shed 5 bases, J shed 0 bases, and the junction held 3 bases outside the gene matches. The CDR3 is 15 residues long. Germline CDR1 is MNHEY and CDR2 is SVGEGT.

This clonotype was seen more than once but under ten times. The chain links TRBV6-2 or TRBV6-3 to TRBJ2-5; 8 nucleotides match TRBD2. Germline values: CDR1 MNHEY, CDR2 SVGEGT. The CDR3 loop spans 17 amino acids. The trim removed 5 bases at V and 4 bases at J, leaving 15 bases unmatched. The CDR3 nucleotides are TGTGCCAGCAGTCCCTCCCTTCTGTTAGCGGGGAGAGAGACCCAGTACTTC. It specifies CASSPSLLLAGRETQYF.

This sequence joins TRBV20-1 and TRBJ1-5; 8 bases match TRBD1. V gave up 2 bases and J gave up 4 bases; unmatched junction bases: 4. Per the germline V gene, CDR1 is DFQATT and CDR2 is SNEGSKA (reference sequence). The CDR3 spans 14 residues. The CDR3 loop reads CSARTGGGNQPQHF. The CDR3 coding sequence is TGCAGTGCTAGAACAGGGGGGGGGAATCAGCCCCAGCATTTT.

This clonotype was recorded only once. The chain uses TRBV30 and TRBJ1-5; tentatively, D is TRBD1 (6 bases). Trimming cost V 1 base and J 3 bases, with 10 bases left between them. The CDR3 contains 14 residues. In germline, CDR1 is GTSNPN, CDR2 SVGIG (reference sequence). The CDR3 loop reads CAWSAQGTNQPQHF. The CDR3 coding sequence is TGTGCCTGGAGTGCACAGGGCACCAATCAGCCCCAGCATTTT.

The chain uses TRBV30 and TRBJ1-1; weak D call: TRBD1 (5 bases). Germline V gene lookup returns CDR1 GTSNPN and CDR2 SVGIG (reference sequence). The CDR3 loop spans 17 amino acids. The V gene lost 0 bases and the J gene lost 7 bases, with 24 bases spanning the gap. The CDR3 DNA reads as TGTGCCTGGAGTGTACCCCCCCCATACAGGACCGGGGATGAAGCTTTCTTT. It codes for CAWSVPPPYRTGDEAFF.

The chain couples TRBV20-1 to TRBJ1-5; D call uncertain. Germline lookup yields CDR1 DFQATT and CDR2 SNEGSKA (reference sequence). V lost 0 bases to trimming and J lost 4 bases, with 13 bases between them. CDR3 size: 15 residues. The CDR3 spells CSARDQAGGNQPQHF. The DNA for the CDR3 is TGCAGTGCTAGAGATCAAGCGGGCGGGAATCAGCCCCAGCATTTT.

This clonotype has more than one count but fewer than ten. The V gene is TRBV7-9, the J gene TRBJ2-3; no definite D call. Trimming stripped 3 bases from V and 7 bases from J, with 11 bases between. Germline V gene data show CDR1 as SEHNR and CDR2 as FQNEAQ (reference sequence). This CDR3 is built from 13 residues. CDR3: CASSFSGLHTQYF. As DNA, the CDR3 is TGTGCCAGCAGCTTTTCAGGTCTTCATACGCAGTATTTT.

This rearrangement joins TRBV19 to TRBJ2-2, with 12 positions matching TRBD2. Germline V gene lookup returns CDR1 LNHDA and CDR2 SQIVND (reference sequence). The ends lost 9 bases at V and 4 bases at J; junction bases unmatched: 12. This CDR3 spans 17 amino acids. This CDR3 is CASRLLAGGRGTGELFF. CDR3 sequence (DNA): TGTGCCAGCCGATTACTAGCGGGAGGCCGCGGCACCGGGGAGCTGTTTTTT.

The V gene is TRBV7-9, the J gene TRBJ1-2, with a weak D call TRBD1 (5 bases). CDR3 size: 13 residues. Trimming took 1 base from V and 2 from J, leaving 5 bases between them. CDR1 is SEHNR, CDR2 FQNEAQ, per germline (reference sequence). CDR3 bases: TGTGCCAGCAGCTTAGGACAGAACTATGGCTACACCTTC. Residues: CASSLGQNYGYTF.

The gene calls are TRBV11-3 and TRBJ1-1, with D tentatively TRBD1 (5 bases). V was trimmed by 5 bases and J by 3 bases, leaving 13 bases between them. Germline-derived CDR1 and CDR2 are SGHNT and YENEEA. The CDR3 loop spans 14 amino acids. CDR3 sequence: CASSAQAIDTEAFF. The DNA of the CDR3 is TGTGCCAGCAGCGCACAGGCAATAGACACTGAAGCTTTCTTT.